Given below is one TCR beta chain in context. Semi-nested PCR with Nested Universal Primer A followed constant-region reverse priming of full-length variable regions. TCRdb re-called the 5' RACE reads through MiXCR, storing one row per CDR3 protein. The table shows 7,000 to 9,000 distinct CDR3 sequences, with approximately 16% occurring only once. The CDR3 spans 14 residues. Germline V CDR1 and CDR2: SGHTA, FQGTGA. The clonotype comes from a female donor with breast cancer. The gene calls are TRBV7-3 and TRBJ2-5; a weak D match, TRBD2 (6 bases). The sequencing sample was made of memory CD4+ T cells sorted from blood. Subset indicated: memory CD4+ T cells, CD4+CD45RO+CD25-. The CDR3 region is CASSGSVRQETQYF. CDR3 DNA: TGTGCTTCCAGCGGGTCCGTAAGGCAAGAGACCCAGTACTTC. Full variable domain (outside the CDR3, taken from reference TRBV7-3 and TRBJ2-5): GAGVSQTPSNKVTEKGKYVELRCDPISGHTALYWYRQSLGQGPEFLIYFQGTGAADDSGLPNDRFFAVRPEGSVSTLKIQRTERGDSAVYLCASSGSVRQETQYFGPGTRLLVL.